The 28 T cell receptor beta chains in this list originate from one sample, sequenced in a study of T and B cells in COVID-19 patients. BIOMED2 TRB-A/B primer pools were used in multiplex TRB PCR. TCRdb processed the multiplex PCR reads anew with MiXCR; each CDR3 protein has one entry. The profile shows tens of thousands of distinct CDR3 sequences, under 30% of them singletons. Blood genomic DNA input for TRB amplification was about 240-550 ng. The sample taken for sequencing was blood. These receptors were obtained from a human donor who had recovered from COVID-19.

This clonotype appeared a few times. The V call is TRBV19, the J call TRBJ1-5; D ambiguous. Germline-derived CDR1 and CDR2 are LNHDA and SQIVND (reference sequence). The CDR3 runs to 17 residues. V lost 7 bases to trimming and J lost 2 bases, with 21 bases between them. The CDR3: CASTKGRPPRGNQPQHF. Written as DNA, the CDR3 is TGTGCCAGTACCAAAGGACGGCCCCCTCGGGGCAATCAGCCCCAGCATTTT.

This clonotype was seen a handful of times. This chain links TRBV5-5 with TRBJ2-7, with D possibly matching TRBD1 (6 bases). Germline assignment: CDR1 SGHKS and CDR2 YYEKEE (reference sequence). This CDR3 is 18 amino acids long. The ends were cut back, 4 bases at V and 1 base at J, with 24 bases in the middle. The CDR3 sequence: CASSLPFSERTDSYEQYF. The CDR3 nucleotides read TGTGCCAGCAGCCTACCCTTCTCCGAACGGACAGATTCCTACGAGCAGTACTTC.

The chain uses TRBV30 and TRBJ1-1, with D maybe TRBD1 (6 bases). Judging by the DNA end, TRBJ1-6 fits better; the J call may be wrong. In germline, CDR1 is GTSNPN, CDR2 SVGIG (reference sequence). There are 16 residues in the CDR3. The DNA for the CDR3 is TGTGCCTGGAGTGTACCCTGGGGGCGCGGCGATTCACCCCTCCACTTT. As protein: CAWSVPWGRGDSPLHF.

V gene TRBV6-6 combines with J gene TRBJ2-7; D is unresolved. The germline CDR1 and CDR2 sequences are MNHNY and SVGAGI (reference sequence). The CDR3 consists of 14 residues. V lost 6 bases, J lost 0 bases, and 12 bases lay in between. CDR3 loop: CASRADGDSYEQYF. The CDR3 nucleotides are TGTGCCAGCAGAGCCGACGGAGACTCCTACGAGCAGTACTTC.

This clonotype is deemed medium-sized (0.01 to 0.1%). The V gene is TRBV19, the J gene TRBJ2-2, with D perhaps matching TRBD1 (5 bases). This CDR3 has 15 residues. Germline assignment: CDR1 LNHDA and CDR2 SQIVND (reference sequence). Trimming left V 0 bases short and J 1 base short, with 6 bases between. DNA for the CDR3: TGTGCCAGTAGTATAGAACAGGTGAACACCGGGGAGCTGTTTTTT. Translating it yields CASSIEQVNTGELFF.

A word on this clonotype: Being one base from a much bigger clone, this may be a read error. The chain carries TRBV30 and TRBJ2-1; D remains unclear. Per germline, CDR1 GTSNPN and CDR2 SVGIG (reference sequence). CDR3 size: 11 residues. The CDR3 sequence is CAWGVGGEQFF. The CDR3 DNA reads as TGTGCCTGGGGTGTAGGCGGAGAGCAGTTCTTC.

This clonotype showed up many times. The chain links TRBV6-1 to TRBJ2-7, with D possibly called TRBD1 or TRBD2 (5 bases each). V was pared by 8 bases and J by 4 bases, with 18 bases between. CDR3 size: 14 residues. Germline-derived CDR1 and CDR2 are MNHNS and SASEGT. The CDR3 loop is CASATGPNTYEQYF. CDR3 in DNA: TGTGCCAGCGCCACGGGACCAAATACATACGAGCAGTACTTC.

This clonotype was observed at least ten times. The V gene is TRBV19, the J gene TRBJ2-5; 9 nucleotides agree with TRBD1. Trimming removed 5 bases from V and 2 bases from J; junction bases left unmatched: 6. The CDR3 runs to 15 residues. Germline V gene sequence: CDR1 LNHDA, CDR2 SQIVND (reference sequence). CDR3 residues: CASSPGTGPQETQYF. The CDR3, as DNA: TGTGCCAGTAGTCCAGGGACAGGGCCACAAGAGACCCAGTACTTC.

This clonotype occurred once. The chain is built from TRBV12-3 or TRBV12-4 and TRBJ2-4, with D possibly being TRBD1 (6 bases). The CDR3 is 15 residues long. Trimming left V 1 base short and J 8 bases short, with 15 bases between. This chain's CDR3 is CASSLETGGRDIQYF. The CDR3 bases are TGTGCCAGCAGTTTAGAGACAGGTGGAAGGGACATTCAGTACTTC.

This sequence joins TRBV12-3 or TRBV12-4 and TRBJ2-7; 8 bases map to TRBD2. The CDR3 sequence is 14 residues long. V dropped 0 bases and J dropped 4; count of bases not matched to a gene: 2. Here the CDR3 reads CASSLASGKYEQYF. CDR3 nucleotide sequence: TGTGCCAGCAGTTTAGCTAGCGGGAAATACGAGCAGTACTTC.

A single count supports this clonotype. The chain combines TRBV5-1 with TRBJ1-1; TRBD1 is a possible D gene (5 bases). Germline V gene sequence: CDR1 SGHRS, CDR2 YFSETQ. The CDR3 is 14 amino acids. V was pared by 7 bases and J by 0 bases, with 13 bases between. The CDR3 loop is CASREGWMNTEAFF. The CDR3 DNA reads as TGCGCCAGCCGCGAGGGGTGGATGAACACTGAAGCTTTCTTT.

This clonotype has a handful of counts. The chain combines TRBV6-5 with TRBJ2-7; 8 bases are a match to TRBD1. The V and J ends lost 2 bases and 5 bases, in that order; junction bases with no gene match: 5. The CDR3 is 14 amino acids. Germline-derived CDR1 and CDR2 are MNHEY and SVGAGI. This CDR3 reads CASSYNRGDHEQYF. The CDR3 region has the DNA TGTGCCAGCAGTTACAACAGGGGGGACCACGAGCAGTACTTC.

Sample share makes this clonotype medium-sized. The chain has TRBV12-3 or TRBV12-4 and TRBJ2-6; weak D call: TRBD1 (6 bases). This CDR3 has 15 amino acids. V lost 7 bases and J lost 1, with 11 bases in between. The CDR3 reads CASNEQGSGANVLTF. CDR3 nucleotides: TGTGCCAGCAACGAACAGGGTTCTGGGGCCAACGTCCTGACTTTC.

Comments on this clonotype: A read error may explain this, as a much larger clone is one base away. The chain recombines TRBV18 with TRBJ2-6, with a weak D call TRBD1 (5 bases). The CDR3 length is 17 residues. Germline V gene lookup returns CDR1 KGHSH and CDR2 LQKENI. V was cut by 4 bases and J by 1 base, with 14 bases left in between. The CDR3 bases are TGTGCCAGCTCACGGGGCATGGGTAGATCTGGGGCCAACGTCCTGACTTTC. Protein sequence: CASSRGMGRSGANVLTF.

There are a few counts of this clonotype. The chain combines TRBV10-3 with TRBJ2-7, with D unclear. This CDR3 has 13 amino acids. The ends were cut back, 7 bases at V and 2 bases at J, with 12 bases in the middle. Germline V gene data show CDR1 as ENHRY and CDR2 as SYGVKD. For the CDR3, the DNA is TGTGCCATCACCAAGGACGGTACCTACGAGCAGTACTTC. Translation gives CAITKDGTYEQYF.

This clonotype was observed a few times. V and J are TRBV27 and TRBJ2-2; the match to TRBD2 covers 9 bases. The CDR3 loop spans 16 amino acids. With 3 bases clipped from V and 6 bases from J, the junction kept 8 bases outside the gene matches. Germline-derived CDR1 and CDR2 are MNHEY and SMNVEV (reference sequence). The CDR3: CASSFSQLAGAGELFF. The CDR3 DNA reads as TGTGCCAGCAGTTTCAGTCAGTTAGCGGGGGCCGGGGAGCTGTTTTTT.

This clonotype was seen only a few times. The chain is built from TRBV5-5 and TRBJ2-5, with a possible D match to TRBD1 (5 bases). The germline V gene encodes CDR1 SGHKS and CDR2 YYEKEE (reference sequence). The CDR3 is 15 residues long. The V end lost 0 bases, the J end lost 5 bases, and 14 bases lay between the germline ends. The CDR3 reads CASSLEGAVGETQYF. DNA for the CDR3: TGTGCCAGCAGCTTGGAAGGGGCTGTAGGGGAGACCCAGTACTTC. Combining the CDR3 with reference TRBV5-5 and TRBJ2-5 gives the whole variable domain DAGVTQSPTHLIKTRGQQVTLRCSPISGHKSVSWYQQVLGQGPQFIFQYYEKEERGRGNFPDRFSARQFPNYSSELNVNALLLGDSALYLCASSLEGAVGETQYFGPGTRLLVL.

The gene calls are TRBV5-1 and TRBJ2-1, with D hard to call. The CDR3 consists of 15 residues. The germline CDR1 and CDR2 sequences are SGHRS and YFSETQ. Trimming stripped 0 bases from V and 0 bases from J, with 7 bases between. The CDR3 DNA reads TGCGCCAGCAGCTTGGAAGCGAGCTCCTACAATGAGCAGTTCTTC. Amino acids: CASSLEASSYNEQFF.

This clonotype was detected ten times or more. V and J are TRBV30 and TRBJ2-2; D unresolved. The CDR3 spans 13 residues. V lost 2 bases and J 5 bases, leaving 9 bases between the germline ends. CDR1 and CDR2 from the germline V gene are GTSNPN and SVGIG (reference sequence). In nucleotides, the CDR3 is TGTGCCTGGAGTACAGCGAGTACCGGGGAGCTGTTTTTT. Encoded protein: CAWSTASTGELFF.

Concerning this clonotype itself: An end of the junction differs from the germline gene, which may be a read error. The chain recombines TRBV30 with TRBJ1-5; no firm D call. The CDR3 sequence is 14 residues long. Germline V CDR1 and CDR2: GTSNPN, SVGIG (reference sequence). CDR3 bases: TGTGCCTGGAGTGCGGGTCTTAGCAATGAGCCCCAGCATTTT. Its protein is CAWSAGLSNEPQHF.

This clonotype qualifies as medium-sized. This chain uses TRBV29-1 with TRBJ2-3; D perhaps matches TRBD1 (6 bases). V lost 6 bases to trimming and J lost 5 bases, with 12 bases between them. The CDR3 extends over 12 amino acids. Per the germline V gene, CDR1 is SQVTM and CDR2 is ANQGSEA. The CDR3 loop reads CSVGTPGDTQYF. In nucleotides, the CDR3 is TGCAGCGTGGGGACACCAGGAGATACGCAGTATTTT.

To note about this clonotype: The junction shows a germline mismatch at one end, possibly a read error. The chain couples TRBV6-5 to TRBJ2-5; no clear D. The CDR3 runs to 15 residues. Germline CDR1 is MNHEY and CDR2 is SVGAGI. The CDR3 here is CASGYSDKLGGTQYF. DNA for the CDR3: TGTGCCAGCGGTTACTCGGATAAGCTAGGTGGGACCCAGTACTTC.

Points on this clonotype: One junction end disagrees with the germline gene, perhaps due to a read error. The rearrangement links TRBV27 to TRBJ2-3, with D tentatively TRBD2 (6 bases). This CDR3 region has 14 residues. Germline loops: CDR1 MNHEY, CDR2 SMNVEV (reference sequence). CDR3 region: CSSSSGDFTDTQYF. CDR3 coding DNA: TGTTCCAGCAGTTCGGGGGACTTCACAGATACGCAGTATTTT.

This CDR3 reads CASSEGVQAYNEQFF. The CDR3 nucleotides read TGTGCCAGCAGTGAAGGAGTCCAGGCCTACAATGAGCAGTTCTTC. J is TRBJ2-1 and V is TRBV6-5; D is unresolved. CDR3 length: 15 amino acids. V shed 5 bases and J shed 2 bases, with 13 bases lying between them. The germline gives CDR1 MNHEY, CDR2 SVGAGI.

This CDR3 is CASSLSGAEQFF. As DNA, the CDR3 is TGTGCCAGCAGTCTCTCTGGGGCTGAGCAGTTCTTC. The chain is built from TRBV2 and TRBJ2-1; perhaps TRBD1 as D (5 bases). The germline V gene has CDR1 SNHLY and CDR2 FYNNEI. The CDR3 extends over 12 amino acids. With 5 bases removed from V and 9 bases from J, the gap between germline ends came to 11 bases.

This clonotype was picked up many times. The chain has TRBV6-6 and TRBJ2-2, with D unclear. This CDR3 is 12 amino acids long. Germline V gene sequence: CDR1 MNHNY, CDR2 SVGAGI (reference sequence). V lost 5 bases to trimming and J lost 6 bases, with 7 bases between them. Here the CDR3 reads CASSISSGELFF. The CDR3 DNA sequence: TGTGCCAGCAGTATCTCGTCCGGGGAGCTGTTTTTT.

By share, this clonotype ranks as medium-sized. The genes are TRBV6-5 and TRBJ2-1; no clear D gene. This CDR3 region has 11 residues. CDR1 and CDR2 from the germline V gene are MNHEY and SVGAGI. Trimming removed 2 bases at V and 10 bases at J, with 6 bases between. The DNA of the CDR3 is TGTGCCAGCAGTTACCGAGAGGAGCAGTTCTTC. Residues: CASSYREEQFF.

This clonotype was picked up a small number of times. This CDR3 reads CASSGLGRGEETQYF. CDR3 nucleotides: TGTGCCAGCAGTGGTTTGGGGAGAGGAGAAGAGACCCAGTACTTC. The chain links TRBV6-1 to TRBJ2-5; perhaps TRBD2 as D (5 bases). The CDR3 runs 15 residues. Trimming left V 4 bases short and J 3 bases short, with 15 bases between. CDR1 is MNHNS, CDR2 SASEGT, per germline.